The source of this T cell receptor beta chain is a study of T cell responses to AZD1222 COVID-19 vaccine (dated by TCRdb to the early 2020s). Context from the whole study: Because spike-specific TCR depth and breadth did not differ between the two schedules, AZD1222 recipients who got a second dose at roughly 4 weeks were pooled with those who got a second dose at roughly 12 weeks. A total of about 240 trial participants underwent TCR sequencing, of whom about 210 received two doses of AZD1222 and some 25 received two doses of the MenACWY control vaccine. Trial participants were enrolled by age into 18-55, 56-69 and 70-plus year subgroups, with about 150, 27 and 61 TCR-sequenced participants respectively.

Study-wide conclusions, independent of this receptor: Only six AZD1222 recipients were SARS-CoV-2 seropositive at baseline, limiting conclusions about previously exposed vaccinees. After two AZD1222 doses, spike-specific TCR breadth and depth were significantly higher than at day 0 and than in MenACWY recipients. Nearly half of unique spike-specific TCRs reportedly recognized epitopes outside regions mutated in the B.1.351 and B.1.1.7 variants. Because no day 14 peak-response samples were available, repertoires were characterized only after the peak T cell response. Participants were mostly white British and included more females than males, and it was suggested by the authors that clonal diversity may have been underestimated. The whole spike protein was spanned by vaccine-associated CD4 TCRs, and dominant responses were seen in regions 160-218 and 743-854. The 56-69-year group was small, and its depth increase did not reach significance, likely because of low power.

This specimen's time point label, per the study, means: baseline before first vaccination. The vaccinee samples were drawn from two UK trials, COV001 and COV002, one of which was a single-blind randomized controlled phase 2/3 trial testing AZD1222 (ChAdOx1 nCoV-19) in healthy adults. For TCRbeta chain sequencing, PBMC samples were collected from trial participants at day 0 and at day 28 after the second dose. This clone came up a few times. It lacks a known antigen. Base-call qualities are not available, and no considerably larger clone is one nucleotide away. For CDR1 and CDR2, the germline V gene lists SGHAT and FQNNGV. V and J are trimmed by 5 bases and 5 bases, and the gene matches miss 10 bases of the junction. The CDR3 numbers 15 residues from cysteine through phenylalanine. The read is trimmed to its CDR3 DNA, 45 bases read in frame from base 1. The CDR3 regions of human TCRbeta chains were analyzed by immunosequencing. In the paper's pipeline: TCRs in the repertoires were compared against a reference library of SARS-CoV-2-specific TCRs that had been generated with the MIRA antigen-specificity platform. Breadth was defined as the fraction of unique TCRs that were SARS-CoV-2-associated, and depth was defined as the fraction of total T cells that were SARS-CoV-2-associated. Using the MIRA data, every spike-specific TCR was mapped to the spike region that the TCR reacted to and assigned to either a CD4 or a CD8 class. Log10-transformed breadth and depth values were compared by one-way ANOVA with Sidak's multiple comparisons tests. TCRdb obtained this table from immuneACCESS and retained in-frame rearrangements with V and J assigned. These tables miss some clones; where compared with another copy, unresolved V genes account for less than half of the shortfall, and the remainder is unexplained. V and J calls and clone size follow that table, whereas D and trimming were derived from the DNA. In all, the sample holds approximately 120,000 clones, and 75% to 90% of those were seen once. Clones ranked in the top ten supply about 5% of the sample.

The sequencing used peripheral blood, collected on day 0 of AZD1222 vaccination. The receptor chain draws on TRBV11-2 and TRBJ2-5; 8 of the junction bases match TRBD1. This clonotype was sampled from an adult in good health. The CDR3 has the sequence CASSHGTGGVETQYF. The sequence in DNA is TGTGCCAGCAGCCACGGGACAGGAGGGGTGGAGACCCAGTACTTC.